A single sample gave rise to the 27 T cell receptor beta chains below, sequenced in a study of radiotherapy plus CTLA-4 blockade in lung cancer. TCRdb's copy holds only in-frame clones and misses some; the assay was immunoSEQ multiplex PCR. The table shows approximately 70,000 clones, with approximately 76% occurring only once. Sample: peripheral blood, taken from a patient treated with radiotherapy plus ipilimumab. These receptor sequences come from a human donor with non-small cell lung cancer whose response to radiotherapy plus ipilimumab could not be evaluated. Some clones in this sample may be carry-over from other donors' samples.

V is TRBV2 and J is TRBJ2-3; 7 bases map to TRBD2. The trim removed 7 bases at V and 3 bases at J, leaving 10 bases unmatched. Per germline, CDR1 SNHLY and CDR2 FYNNEI. The CDR3 is 15 residues long. CDR3 DNA: TGTGCCAGCACCAGATTGGGGGGGAGGACAGATACGCAGTATTTT. It encodes CASTRLGGRTDTQYF.

The V call is TRBV2, the J call TRBJ1-1, with D perhaps matching TRBD1 (6 bases). The germline gives CDR1 SNHLY, CDR2 FYNNEI. The CDR3 spans 14 residues. With 4 bases removed from V and 0 bases from J, the gap between germline ends came to 9 bases. The CDR3 loop reads CASSGTAMNTEAFF. The CDR3 nucleotides read TGTGCCAGCAGTGGGACAGCCATGAACACTGAAGCTTTCTTT.

The chain couples TRBV7-2 to TRBJ1-4; TRBD1 is a possible D gene (6 bases). The germline V and J ends were trimmed by 4 bases and 10 bases, with 19 bases remaining between them. CDR1 and CDR2 (germline): SGHTA, FQGNSA. The CDR3 totals 15 residues. The CDR3 sequence is CASSYTGSQAGKLFF. In DNA, the CDR3 is TGTGCCAGCAGCTACACAGGGTCTCAAGCAGGAAAACTGTTTTTT. Full variable domain (remainder filled in from reference TRBV7-2 and TRBJ1-4): GAGVSQSPSNKVTEKGKDVELRCDPISGHTALYWYRQSLGQGLEFLIYFQGNSAPDKSGLPSDRFSAERTGGSVSTLTIQRTQQEDSAVYLCASSYTGSQAGKLFFGSGTQLSVL.

The chain joins TRBV28 to TRBJ2-7; 9 nucleotides line up with TRBD2. The V gene end was trimmed by 4 bases and the J gene end by 1 base; junction bases not matched to a gene: 8. Per germline, CDR1 MDHEN and CDR2 SYDVKM. The CDR3 spans 16 residues. CDR3 bases: TGTGCCAGCAGTTCGATAGCGGGGGCCGAATCCTACGAGCAGTACTTC. Protein: CASSSIAGAESYEQYF. The whole variable domain, remainder taken from reference TRBV28 and TRBJ2-7, is DVKVTQSSRYLVKRTGEKVFLECVQDMDHENMFWYRQDPGLGLRLIYFSYDVKMKEKGDIPEGYSVSREKKERFSLILESASTNQTSMYLCASSSIAGAESYEQYFGPGTRLTVT.

The table lists this clone with a few counts. The J gene is TRBJ1-1, the V gene TRBV5-4; D gene ambiguous. CDR1 is SGHNT, CDR2 YYREEE, per germline (reference sequence). V lost 0 bases, J lost 3 bases, and 6 bases lay in between. The CDR3 spans 13 residues. The DNA for the CDR3 is TGTGCCAGCAGCTTGGGGGAGTACACTGAAGCTTTCTTT. It codes for CASSLGEYTEAFF.

V gene TRBV6-5 combines with J gene TRBJ1-5; D is perhaps TRBD1 (6 bases). This CDR3 has 15 amino acids. Germline V CDR1 and CDR2: MNHEY, SVGAGI. Trimming pared 4 bases from V and 6 bases from J, leaving 16 bases between. The CDR3 region is CASSSNRARGQPQHF. The CDR3, as DNA: TGTGCCAGCAGTTCGAACAGGGCTCGGGGTCAGCCCCAGCATTTT.

Only one count was recorded for this clone. This sequence joins TRBV6-1 and TRBJ1-2, with 7 nucleotides matching TRBD1. CDR1 and CDR2 (germline): MNHNS, SASEGT. This CDR3 region has 16 residues. V lost 1 base to trimming and J lost 5 bases; unmatched junction nucleotides: 10. The CDR3 reads CASSEVGQMGRYGYTF. CDR3 nucleotides: TGTGCCAGCAGTGAAGTGGGACAGATGGGGAGGTATGGCTACACCTTC.

This clone was observed once. V usage is TRBV5-1 and J usage is TRBJ2-7; 7 bases map to TRBD1. CDR3 length: 13 amino acids. J was trimmed by 2 bases and V by 3 bases; bases with no gene match: 2. From germline, CDR1 is SGHRS and CDR2 YFSETQ. The DNA for the CDR3 is TGCGCCAGCAGCTGGACAGGAGCCTACGAGCAGTACTTC. Amino acids: CASSWTGAYEQYF.

This clone was counted between two and nine times. CDR3 loop: CASSPDRLYEQYF. The CDR3, as DNA: TGCGCCAGCAGTCCTGACAGGCTCTACGAGCAGTACTTC. The chain joins TRBV5-1 to TRBJ2-7, with D possibly being TRBD1 (6 bases). The CDR3 totals 13 residues. Trimming removed 5 bases from V and 3 bases from J, with 12 bases in between. Per germline, CDR1 SGHRS and CDR2 YFSETQ. Full variable domain (rest looked up from reference TRBV5-1 and TRBJ2-7): KAGVTQTPRYLIKTRGQQVTLSCSPISGHRSVSWYQQTPGQGLQFLFEYFSETQRNKGNFPGRFSGRQFSNSRSEMNVSTLELGDSALYLCASSPDRLYEQYFGPGTRLTVT.

The rearrangement uses TRBV5-1 and TRBJ2-7; D is possibly TRBD2 (5 bases). The germline V gene encodes CDR1 SGHRS and CDR2 YFSETQ. V lost 2 bases, J lost 0 bases, and 15 bases lay in between. The CDR3 is 16 residues long. CDR3 sequence: CASSFAGGPSSYEQYF. Here the CDR3 DNA reads TGCGCCAGCAGCTTCGCCGGAGGACCGAGCTCCTACGAGCAGTACTTC.

V gene TRBV27 combines with J gene TRBJ2-2; maybe TRBD2 (7 bases). V was shortened by 4 bases and J by 7 bases, with 13 bases between the two germline ends. Germline lookup yields CDR1 MNHEY and CDR2 SMNVEV (reference sequence). The CDR3 sequence is 14 residues long. Here the CDR3 reads CASSSIGGGGELFF. The CDR3 region has the DNA TGTGCCAGCAGTTCCATAGGGGGGGGCGGGGAGCTGTTTTTT.

In this sample, this clone turned up once. The rearrangement uses TRBV29-1 and TRBJ1-5; a weak D match, TRBD1 (6 bases). Looked up from germline, CDR1 is SQVTM and CDR2 is ANQGSEA. Between the trimmed V and J ends, which lost 6 bases and 0 bases, there was a span of 12 bases. The CDR3 consists of 14 residues. The CDR3 coding sequence is TGCAGCGTGGTGACAGGAAATAGCAATCAGCCCCAGCATTTT. Amino acid sequence: CSVVTGNSNQPQHF.

The chain has TRBV7-9 and TRBJ2-5; D gene uncertain. Trimming cost V 4 bases and J 1 base, with 7 bases left between them. This CDR3 spans 13 amino acids. CDR1 is SEHNR and CDR2 is FQNEAQ in the germline V gene (reference sequence). CDR3 region: CASSWASQETQYF. CDR3 coding DNA: TGTGCCAGCAGCTGGGCTTCCCAAGAGACCCAGTACTTC.

The chain is built from TRBV7-8 and TRBJ2-7; TRBD1 agrees at 7 bases. The CDR3 extends over 14 amino acids. The ends lost 1 base at V and 2 bases at J; junction bases unmatched: 2. The V gene's germline CDR1 is SGHVS and CDR2 FQNEAQ. The CDR3: CASSLEQGTYEQYF. CDR3 in DNA: TGTGCCAGCAGCTTAGAACAGGGGACCTACGAGCAGTACTTC.

The chain carries TRBV6-1 and TRBJ2-7, with 7 bases matching TRBD2. Germline assignment: CDR1 MNHNS and CDR2 SASEGT. This CDR3 has 16 amino acids. The trim removed 2 bases at V and 3 bases at J, leaving 10 bases unmatched. CDR3 nucleotide sequence: TGTGCCAGCAGTGAATTTGGGGGGGAGTCCCTCTACGAGCAGTACTTC. Encoded protein: CASSEFGGESLYEQYF.

V and J are TRBV27 and TRBJ2-5, with a possible D match to TRBD1 (6 bases). The CDR3 consists of 12 residues. Germline CDR1 and CDR2: MNHEY and SMNVEV (reference sequence). V lost 8 bases to trimming and J lost 2 bases, with 9 bases between them. In DNA, the CDR3 is TGTGCCAGCGCGGACAGACAAGAGACCCAGTACTTC. Its translation: CASADRQETQYF.

This clone has just a few counts. The J gene is TRBJ1-3, the V gene TRBV14, with D perhaps TRBD1 (5 bases). The CDR3 runs 14 residues. Germline V lookup: CDR1 SGHDN, CDR2 FVKESK. V dropped 4 bases and J dropped 2 bases, with 9 bases sitting between them. Here the CDR3 DNA reads TGTGCCAGCAGCCGCACGGGGGCTGGAAACACCATATATTTT. It translates to CASSRTGAGNTIYF.

This clone was recorded a few times. J is TRBJ1-3 and V is TRBV15, with D unclear. The CDR3 length is 14 residues. CDR1 and CDR2 (germline): LNHNV, YYDKDF (reference sequence). Trimming pared 8 bases from V and 0 bases from J, leaving 11 bases between. In DNA form, the CDR3 reads TGTGCCACCCAATCCGGACTCTCTGGAAACACCATATATTTT. Translating it yields CATQSGLSGNTIYF.

This clone occurred a few times. The rearrangement joins TRBV27 to TRBJ2-1; D is perhaps TRBD2 (6 bases). Germline loops: CDR1 MNHEY, CDR2 SMNVEV (reference sequence). The CDR3 is 15 amino acids. Trimming pared 5 bases from V and 4 bases from J, leaving 15 bases between. This CDR3 is CASSTLGLGYNEQFF. Written as DNA, the CDR3 is TGTGCCAGCAGTACCCTGGGACTGGGATACAATGAGCAGTTCTTC.

V and J are TRBV28 and TRBJ2-7, with D perhaps matching TRBD2 (5 bases). There are 13 residues in the CDR3. Germline V gene lookup returns CDR1 MDHEN and CDR2 SYDVKM. Trimming shortened V by 6 bases and J by 2 bases, and 11 bases separated the two germline ends. The CDR3 protein is CASSRTPTYEQYF. The CDR3 DNA reads as TGTGCCAGCAGCCGGACTCCTACCTACGAGCAGTACTTC.

The chain carries TRBV5-4 and TRBJ2-7, with D possibly matching TRBD1 (5 bases). With 1 base removed from V and 4 bases from J, the gap between germline ends came to 9 bases. Germline lookup yields CDR1 SGHNT and CDR2 YYREEE (reference sequence). CDR3 length: 13 amino acids. The CDR3: CASSLSGRYEQYF. CDR3 DNA sequence: TGTGCCAGCAGCTTGTCAGGGCGATACGAGCAGTACTTC.

This chain connects TRBV5-1 to TRBJ2-7, with D perhaps TRBD2 (5 bases). The CDR3 contains 14 residues. CDR1 is SGHRS and CDR2 is YFSETQ in the germline V gene. Between the trimmed V and J ends, which lost 0 bases and 0 bases, there was a span of 7 bases. The DNA of the CDR3 is TGCGCCAGCAGCTTGGTAGGGAGCTCCTACGAGCAGTACTTC. This codes for CASSLVGSSYEQYF.

V is TRBV19 and J is TRBJ1-1, with D perhaps matching TRBD1 (5 bases). The CDR3 consists of 16 residues. Trimming left V 5 bases short and J 1 base short, with 17 bases between. From germline, CDR1 is LNHDA and CDR2 SQIVND (reference sequence). The CDR3 region has the DNA TGTGCCAGTAGTCCGCGGGGCGGGGCGCAGAACACTGAAGCTTTCTTT. It encodes CASSPRGGAQNTEAFF.

The V and J genes are TRBV19 and TRBJ2-1; D is unclear. Germline V gene sequence: CDR1 LNHDA, CDR2 SQIVND (reference sequence). V dropped 6 bases and J dropped 0 bases, with 9 bases sitting between them. This CDR3 comprises 14 residues. DNA of the CDR3: TGTGCCAGTAGCCTAGATAGCTCCTACAATGAGCAGTTCTTC. Amino acids: CASSLDSSYNEQFF.

CDR3 sequence: CASSETRFYGYTF. Written as DNA, the CDR3 is TGTGCCAGCAGCGAGACGCGGTTTTATGGCTACACCTTC. The chain joins TRBV6-5 to TRBJ1-2; D is uncertain. The CDR3 is 13 residues long. From germline, CDR1 is MNHEY and CDR2 SVGAGI. V lost 6 bases and J lost 5, with 13 bases in between.

The chain has TRBV5-1 and TRBJ2-7; 7 bases fit TRBD1. The CDR3 covers 15 residues. Trimming removed 4 bases from V and 3 bases from J; junction bases left unmatched: 10. CDR1 is SGHRS and CDR2 is YFSETQ in the germline V gene. The CDR3 protein is CASSAQGGRDYEQYF. The CDR3 DNA sequence: TGCGCCAGCAGCGCCCAAGGGGGCAGAGACTACGAGCAGTACTTC. Filled out from reference TRBV5-1 and TRBJ2-7, the complete variable domain reads KAGVTQTPRYLIKTRGQQVTLSCSPISGHRSVSWYQQTPGQGLQFLFEYFSETQRNKGNFPGRFSGRQFSNSRSEMNVSTLELGDSALYLCASSAQGGRDYEQYFGPGTRLTVT.

The chain employs TRBV28 and TRBJ1-2, with D perhaps matching TRBD1 (5 bases). Trimming left V 11 bases short and J 4 bases short, with 14 bases between. The CDR3 has 12 residues. In germline, CDR1 is MDHEN, CDR2 SYDVKM. This CDR3 reads CAVLGVGYGYTF. The CDR3 nucleotides read TGTGCCGTCCTAGGGGTGGGCTATGGCTACACCTTC.